This T cell receptor (beta chain) was recovered during a study of control samples from healthy donors and cancer patients. CDR1 MNHEY and CDR2 SVGAGI come from the germline V gene. Trimming took off 8 bases at V and 4 bases at J, with 18 bases between the two ends. The CDR3 runs to 14 residues. Assay: immunoSEQ multiplex PCR; the TCRdb copy retains only in-frame clones and omits some. The data show 90,000 to 100,000 clones, around 80% seen once. The chain recombines TRBV6-5 with TRBJ2-7, with D unclear. The sequencing input was blood. This TCR came from a woman aged 30 to 39 in good health. The CDR3 loop is CASSLGPLRYEQYF. In DNA form, the CDR3 reads TGTGCCAGCTCCCTAGGCCCCCTGCGGTACGAGCAGTACTTC.